A single T cell receptor beta chain is shown here with its context. This sample was taken from a study of OX40 agonist ivuxolimab in advanced cancers. Whole-study context: Ivuxolimab, which is an agonistic anti-OX40 (CD134) antibody, was administered to the patients.

Assay: immunoSEQ multiplex PCR; the TCRdb copy retains only in-frame clones and omits some. The data contain under 60,000 clones, nearly 85% of them singletons. The origin of this receptor is an adult with an advanced solid tumor such as melanoma, head and neck, liver or kidney cancer. Specimen: CD4+ or CD8+ T cells sorted from blood, collected in a trial of the OX40 agonist ivuxolimab.

In nucleotides, the CDR3 is TGTGCCACCCAAATGGCTGGGGCCAACGTCCTGACTTTC. Translation gives CATQMAGANVLTF. V and J are TRBV6-5 and TRBJ2-6; D not certain. V was clipped by 10 bases and J by 2 bases, with 9 bases between them. Germline V gene sequence: CDR1 MNHEY, CDR2 SVGAGI. The CDR3 is 13 residues long.